This T cell receptor beta chain was sequenced for a study of T cells in Graves' hyperthyroidism and ophthalmopathy. The study based diagnoses on clinical symptoms, serum thyroxine and TRAb, thyroid ultrasound and orbital computed tomography. The sample holds many counts of this clonotype. As yet, its antigen is unknown. Notes on the study in general: In the blood, most expanded thyroid clonotypes above 0.001 appeared as well.

Amplification yielded TCR beta CDR3 regions, with RNA transcripts as the source. The HTBI primer set was used in a first-round RT-PCR of the TCR CDR3. TCRdb re-called the multiplex PCR reads through MiXCR, storing one row per CDR3 protein. The data show 480,000 or so distinct CDR3 sequences, with over 13% seen just once and less than 20% held by the top ten. The source material was blood. The clonotype originates from a woman aged 18-29 years with Graves' hyperthyroidism.

CDR3 in DNA: TGCGCCAGCAGCCAAGAGGGGCTCAATCAGCCCCAGCATTTT. It is translated as CASSQEGLNQPQHF. The chain employs TRBV5-1 and TRBJ1-5; possibly TRBD1 for D (5 bases). Germline assignment: CDR1 SGHRS and CDR2 YFSETQ. The CDR3 consists of 14 residues. V dropped 4 bases and J dropped 3 bases, with 11 bases sitting between them.